The sequence of this TCR beta chain was determined in a study of T cell responses to AZD1222 COVID-19 vaccine. The repertoire was sequenced with immunoSEQ multiplex PCR; TCRdb's copy has only in-frame clones and lacks some. The sample holds roughly 120,000 clones, around 92% seen once. Germline CDR1 reads LNHDA; CDR2 reads SQIVND (reference sequence). The CDR3 has 13 residues. V shed 5 bases and J shed 5 bases, with 12 bases lying between them. The starting material was peripheral blood, obtained on day 0 of AZD1222 vaccination. The source of this sequence is an adult in good health. This chain uses TRBV19 with TRBJ1-1, with D possibly being TRBD1 (5 bases). This chain's CDR3 is CASSAEWGTEAFF. The DNA for the CDR3 is TGTGCCAGTAGTGCGGAGTGGGGGACTGAAGCTTTCTTT. Full variable domain (outside the CDR3, taken from reference TRBV19 and TRBJ1-1): DGGITQSPKYLFRKEGQNVTLSCEQNLNHDAMYWYRQDPGQGLRLIYYSQIVNDFQKGDIAEGYSVSREKKESFPLTVTSAQKNPTAFYLCASSAEWGTEAFFGQGTRLTVV.